This paragraph reports one T cell receptor beta chain. V lost 8 bases and J 6 bases, leaving 17 bases between the germline ends. The CDR3 runs 14 residues. Germline V gives CDR1 MDHEN, CDR2 SYDVKM. This sample is drawn from a study of somatic mutations in cytotoxic T cells in rheumatoid arthritis. Across the study: The flow sorting of some V beta antibody-stained T-cell populations reached nearly 100% purity, and the sorted populations included V beta1+ cells sequenced for TCRB.

Source study methods: Rarely did patient CD8+ clones above 1% match published virus-specific TCRB sequences. Only in-frame clones appear in the TCRdb table, and some are missing; sequencing was by immunoSEQ multiplex PCR. The D gene and trimming were derived from the DNA, and the V and J assignments and clone size from that table. The sample has 13,000 or so clones, roughly three quarters seen once. The V gene is TRBV28, the J gene TRBJ2-1; D gene uncertain. Sequencing input: CD8+ T cells sorted from blood. The sequence was collected from an adult with rheumatoid arthritis. The CDR3 bases are TGTGCCAGCGCCCCGGGCCCTCTGGGCAATGAGCAGTTCTTC. It specifies CASAPGPLGNEQFF.